The sequence of this TCR beta chain was determined in a study of blood T cell repertoires in COVID-19. On the study more broadly: Sites across the United States, Italy and Spain contributed samples from acute and convalescent COVID-19. The analysed material was cDNA or gDNA that came from T cells, B-cell-depleted T cells, or PBMCs.

Original processing notes: By means of reference gene primer amplification, nucleated cell counts were estimated. Libraries were prepared by immunoSEQ multiplex PCR; TCRdb keeps only in-frame clonotypes and omits some of them. The V and J calls and clone size come from that table; D and trimming were worked out from the DNA. Found here are approximately 430,000 clones, around 86% of them singletons; the top ten hold approximately 1.4%. V gave up 4 bases and J gave up 6 bases, with 16 bases separating them. Germline V lookup: CDR1 MRHNA, CDR2 SNTAGT. This CDR3 spans 15 amino acids. The sample was peripheral blood. The chain has TRBV6-4 and TRBJ2-1; the D gene is possibly TRBD2 (5 bases). The sequence derives from a woman aged 25-40 years with active or convalescent COVID-19. CDR3 sequence: CASSVQGEGSNEQFF. The CDR3 DNA sequence: TGTGCCAGCAGTGTCCAAGGTGAGGGTAGCAATGAGCAGTTCTTC.